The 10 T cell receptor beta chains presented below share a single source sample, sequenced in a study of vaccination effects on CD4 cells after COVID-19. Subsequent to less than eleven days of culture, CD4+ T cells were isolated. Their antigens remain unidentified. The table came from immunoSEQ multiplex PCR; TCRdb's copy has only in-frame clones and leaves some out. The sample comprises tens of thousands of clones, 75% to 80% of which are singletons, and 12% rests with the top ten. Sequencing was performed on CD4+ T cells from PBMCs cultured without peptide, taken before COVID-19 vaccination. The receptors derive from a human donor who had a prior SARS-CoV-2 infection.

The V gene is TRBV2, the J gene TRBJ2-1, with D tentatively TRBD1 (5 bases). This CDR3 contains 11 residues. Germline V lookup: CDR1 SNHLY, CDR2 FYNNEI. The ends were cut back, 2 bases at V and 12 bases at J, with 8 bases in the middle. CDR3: CASSEQGRQFF. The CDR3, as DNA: TGTGCCAGCAGTGAACAGGGCCGGCAGTTCTTC.

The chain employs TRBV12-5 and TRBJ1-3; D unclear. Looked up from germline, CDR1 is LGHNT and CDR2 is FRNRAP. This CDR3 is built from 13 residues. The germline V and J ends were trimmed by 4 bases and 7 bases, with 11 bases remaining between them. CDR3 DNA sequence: TGTGCTAGTGGTTCTCAAGGGAGGAACACCATATATTTT. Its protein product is CASGSQGRNTIYF.

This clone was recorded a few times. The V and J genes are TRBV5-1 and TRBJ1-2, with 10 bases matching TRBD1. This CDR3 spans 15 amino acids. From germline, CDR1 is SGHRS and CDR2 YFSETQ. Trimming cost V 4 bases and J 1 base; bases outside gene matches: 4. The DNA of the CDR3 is TGCGCCAGCAGCGGGGGGACAGGGGATAACTATGGCTACACCTTC. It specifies CASSGGTGDNYGYTF.

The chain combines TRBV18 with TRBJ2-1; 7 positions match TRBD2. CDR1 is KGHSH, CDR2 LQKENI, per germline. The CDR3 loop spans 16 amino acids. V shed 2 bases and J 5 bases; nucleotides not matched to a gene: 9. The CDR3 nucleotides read TGTGCCAGCTCACCAATGCGGGAGAGGCGCAACAATGAGCAGTTCTTC. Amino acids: CASSPMRERRNNEQFF.

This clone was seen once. CDR3 coding DNA: TGTGCCAGCAGCGCCCATGGACTAGCGTCCTACAATGAGCAGTTCTTC. Protein product: CASSAHGLASYNEQFF. This chain links TRBV9 with TRBJ2-1; TRBD2 agrees at 9 bases. V lost 3 bases to trimming and J lost 1 base; unmatched junction nucleotides: 5. The germline V gene encodes CDR1 SGDLS and CDR2 YYNGEE. The CDR3 has 16 amino acids.

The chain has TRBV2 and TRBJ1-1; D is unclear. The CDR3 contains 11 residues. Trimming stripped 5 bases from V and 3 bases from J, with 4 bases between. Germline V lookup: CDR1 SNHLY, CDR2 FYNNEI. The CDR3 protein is CASSIYTEAFF. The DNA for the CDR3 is TGTGCCAGCAGTATATACACTGAAGCTTTCTTT.

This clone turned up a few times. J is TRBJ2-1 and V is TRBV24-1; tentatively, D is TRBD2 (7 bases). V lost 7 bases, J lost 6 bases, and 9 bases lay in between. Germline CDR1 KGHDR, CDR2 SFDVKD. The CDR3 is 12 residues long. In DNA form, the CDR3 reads TGTGCCACCAGGGGAGGGGGCAATGAGCAGTTCTTC. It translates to CATRGGGNEQFF.

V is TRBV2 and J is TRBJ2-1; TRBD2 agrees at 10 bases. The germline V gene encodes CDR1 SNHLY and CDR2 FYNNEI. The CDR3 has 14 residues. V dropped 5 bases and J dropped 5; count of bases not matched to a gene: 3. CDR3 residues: CASSSSGGDNEQFF. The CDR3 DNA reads TGTGCCAGCAGTAGCAGCGGGGGGGACAATGAGCAGTTCTTC.

The CDR3 region is CAWSQGAGNQPQHF. The CDR3 nucleotides are TGTGCCTGGAGCCAGGGGGCCGGCAATCAGCCCCAGCATTTT. The chain is built from TRBV30 and TRBJ1-5; 8 bases line up with TRBD1. The CDR3 is made up of 14 amino acids. V gave up 3 bases and J gave up 2 bases; unmatched junction bases: 3. Germline-derived CDR1 and CDR2 are GTSNPN and SVGIG (reference sequence). The variable domain in full, with the rest retrieved from reference TRBV30 and TRBJ1-5, is SQTIHQWPATLVQPVGSPLSLECTVEGTSNPNLYWYRQAAGRGLQLLFYSVGIGQISSEVPQNLSASRPQDRQFILSSKKLLLSDSGFYLCAWSQGAGNQPQHFGDGTRLSIL.

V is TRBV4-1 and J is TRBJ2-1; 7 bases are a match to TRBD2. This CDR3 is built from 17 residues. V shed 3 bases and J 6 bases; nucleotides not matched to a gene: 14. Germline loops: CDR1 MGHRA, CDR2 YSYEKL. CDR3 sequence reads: CASSQSSLAVRGNEQFF. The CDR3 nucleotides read TGCGCCAGCAGCCAGTCCTCCCTAGCGGTCCGGGGCAATGAGCAGTTCTTC.